A single sample is the source of the 11 T cell receptor beta chains below, sequenced in a study of cytomegalovirus exposure and HLA in healthy donors. The assay was immunoSEQ multiplex PCR, and TCRdb's table has in-frame clones only and misses some. This table has roughly 130,000 clones, roughly 89% appearing once. The source material was PBMCs. The receptors stem from a man aged 30 to 39 in good health and CMV-seronegative.

This clone was seen a few times. The chain uses TRBV7-9 and TRBJ2-7; TRBD1 matches 9 bases. V lost 5 bases and J lost 3; bases outside the gene matches: 11. This CDR3 is built from 16 residues. Per the germline V gene, CDR1 is SEHNR and CDR2 is FQNEAQ (reference sequence). The chain's CDR3 is CASSHPDRGYRYEQYF. The CDR3 DNA reads TGTGCCAGCAGCCACCCGGACAGGGGCTACCGCTACGAGCAGTACTTC.

The chain recombines TRBV28 with TRBJ1-1; D ambiguous. The CDR3 runs to 15 residues. Germline V CDR1 and CDR2: MDHEN, SYDVKM. V lost 4 bases and J lost 4, with 16 bases in between. The CDR3 coding sequence is TGTGCCAGCAGTTATACTGTCAGGTTGGGCACTGAAGCTTTCTTT. Translating it yields CASSYTVRLGTEAFF.

The V gene is TRBV5-1, the J gene TRBJ2-7; weak D call: TRBD2 (6 bases). Germline V gene sequence: CDR1 SGHRS, CDR2 YFSETQ. The V and J ends lost 4 bases and 4 bases respectively, with 15 bases between them. The CDR3 length is 14 residues. CDR3 bases: TGCGCCAGCAGCCCCGGCGGTAGCGGTTACGAGCAGTACTTC. Protein product: CASSPGGSGYEQYF.

This chain uses TRBV19 with TRBJ2-1; perhaps TRBD1 as D (6 bases). Trimming stripped 3 bases from V and 8 bases from J, with 17 bases between. The CDR3 spans 15 residues. Germline values: CDR1 LNHDA, CDR2 SQIVND (reference sequence). Written as DNA, the CDR3 is TGTGCCAGTAGTATTAGGGGGTTAGTCTTCGATGAGCAGTTCTTC. Encoded protein: CASSIRGLVFDEQFF.

This clone was recorded a few times. This chain connects TRBV11-1 to TRBJ2-1; TRBD2 matches 8 bases. In germline, CDR1 is SGHAT, CDR2 FQDESV (reference sequence). There are 15 residues in the CDR3. V lost 5 bases and J lost 6; bases outside the gene matches: 9. The DNA for the CDR3 is TGTGCCAGCAGCCCAAAAGCGGGGGAGCGCAATGAGCAGTTCTTC. It yields the protein CASSPKAGERNEQFF.

This chain uses TRBV4-1 with TRBJ2-7; D ambiguous. CDR3 length: 16 residues. Germline CDR1 and CDR2: MGHRA and YSYEKL. The V gene lost 3 bases and the J gene lost 5 bases, with 20 bases spanning the gap. The CDR3 protein is CASSHANRVLADEQYF. CDR3 sequence (DNA): TGCGCCAGCAGCCACGCAAACCGAGTGTTAGCTGACGAGCAGTACTTC.

The rearrangement joins TRBV6-5 to TRBJ1-6; a possible D gene is TRBD1 (6 bases). V was cut by 0 bases and J by 13 bases, with 19 bases left in between. Germline V CDR1 and CDR2: MNHEY, SVGAGI. This CDR3 spans 16 amino acids. This CDR3 reads CASSYSGGPVNRPLHF. CDR3 DNA: TGTGCCAGCAGTTACTCGGGGGGGCCCGTCAACCGGCCCCTCCACTTT.

The V gene is TRBV29-1, the J gene TRBJ2-7, with D possibly matching TRBD1 (5 bases). CDR3 length: 13 amino acids. Trimming took off 5 bases at V and 0 bases at J, with 11 bases between the two ends. CDR1 is SQVTM, CDR2 ANQGSEA, per germline. CDR3 sequence: CSVRTPNSYEQYF. The CDR3 nucleotides are TGCAGCGTTCGGACACCCAACTCCTACGAGCAGTACTTC.

V usage is TRBV19 and J usage is TRBJ2-7; 8 nucleotides match TRBD1. After removal of 6 bases from V and 0 bases from J, the junction contained 10 bases not matched to a gene. The CDR3 has 16 amino acids. Germline CDR1 reads LNHDA; CDR2 reads SQIVND (reference sequence). CDR3: CASRKSAGTGSYEQYF. Here the CDR3 DNA reads TGTGCCAGTAGGAAGTCAGCCGGGACAGGCTCCTACGAGCAGTACTTC.

The gene calls are TRBV27 and TRBJ2-1, with D hard to call. Germline V gives CDR1 MNHEY, CDR2 SMNVEV (reference sequence). This CDR3 has 11 residues. The V gene lost 3 bases and the J gene lost 9 bases, with 6 bases spanning the gap. The CDR3 is CASSFTGEQFF. CDR3 bases: TGTGCCAGCAGTTTTACGGGTGAGCAGTTCTTC.

With regard to this clone: This sample includes further DNA sequences coding for the same CDR3. The chain uses TRBV2 and TRBJ1-5; 8 bases match TRBD1. The trim removed 1 base at V and 4 bases at J, leaving 0 bases unmatched. The length of the CDR3 is 14 residues. The germline V gene encodes CDR1 SNHLY and CDR2 FYNNEI. The CDR3: CASSEGTGNQPQHF. Written as DNA, the CDR3 is TGTGCCAGCAGTGAAGGGACAGGGAATCAGCCCCAGCATTTT.